The rows below give T cell receptor beta chains drawn from one sample of a study of tumor-infiltrating lymphocytes in localized non-small cell lung cancer. Profiled with immunoSEQ multiplex PCR; TCRdb holds only in-frame clones, not every one. This table has around 21,000 clones, around 80% appearing once. The source material was lung tumor tissue. The origin of the receptors is a human donor with non-small cell lung cancer. CDR3s include the opening cysteine and the closing phenylalanine or tryptophan. The order of the fields is clone size, CDR3 length, J gene, V gene, D gene, CDR3 DNA, CDR3 protein. A D gene is named only where the DNA matches it firmly. Size is stated for part of the rows, as once, few or many counts, or as a class when the clone is expanded.

>.|14|TRBJ1-5|TRBV10-3|.
TGTGCCATCAGTGGTTTCCCCGGCAATCAGCCCCAGCATTTT
CAISGFPGNQPQHF
>once|15|TRBJ2-7|TRBV5-5|.
TGTGCCAGCAGCTTCGGAGAGGGGAGAGGGTACGAGCAGTACTTC
CASSFGEGRGYEQYF
>.|16|TRBJ1-2|TRBV28|TRBD1
TGTGCCAGCAGGGGTTCCGGGACAGGGCTTATTCGTGGCTACACCTTC
CASRGSGTGLIRGYTF
>.|15|TRBJ1-3|TRBV6-5|TRBD1
TGTGCCAGCAGTAAACAGGGGGCCTCTGGAAACACCATATATTTT
CASSKQGASGNTIYF
>.|15|TRBJ2-3|TRBV14|.
TGTGCCAGCAGCCAGATCAGGGGTGGCACAGATACGCAGTATTTT
CASSQIRGGTDTQYF
>.|15|TRBJ2-5|TRBV5-4|.
TGTGCCAGCAGCTTGGTAGTCGCAGGGGTGGAGACCCAGTACTTC
CASSLVVAGVETQYF
>.|14|TRBJ2-7|TRBV2|.
TGTGCCAGCAGTGACAGGGTAATCTCCTACGAGCAGTACTTC
CASSDRVISYEQYF
>few|16|TRBJ2-7|TRBV4-3|TRBD2
TGCGCCAGCAGCCCACGGGGGGGAGCCAGCTCCTACGAGCAGTACTTC
CASSPRGGASSYEQYF
>.|15|TRBJ2-3|TRBV5-1|.
TGCGCCAGCAACGTCGGTGGAGGGACCACAGATACGCAGTATTTT
CASNVGGGTTDTQYF
>.|10|TRBJ1-1|TRBV7-9|.
TGTGCCAGCAGCGGAGAGGCAGCTTTCTTT
CASSGEAAFF
>.|17|TRBJ2-1|TRBV4-3|.
TGCGCCAGCAGCCAAGATTTGGGCAGGGCCATCCACAATGAGCAGTTCTTC
CASSQDLGRAIHNEQFF
>.|16|TRBJ2-3|TRBV5-1|.
TGCGCCAGCAGCTTGGTGTCAGGGAGTGGCACAGATACGCAGTATTTT
CASSLVSGSGTDTQYF
>.|13|TRBJ2-7|TRBV10-2|TRBD2
TGCGCCAGCAGTCAAGCGGGAAAATACGAGCAGTACTTC
CASSQAGKYEQYF
>medium-sized|14|TRBJ1-5|TRBV15|.
TGTGCCACGTCGGGCGGACGGGGGAGTCAGCCCCAGCATTTT
CATSGGRGSQPQHF
>.|12|TRBJ1-1|TRBV7-9|.
TGTGCCAGCAGCCCCCGGGGCACTGAAGCTTTCTTT
CASSPRGTEAFF
>once|14|TRBJ2-2|TRBV6-5|.
TGTGCCAGCAGTTACTCCTTGGCCGAGCGGGAGCTGTTTTTT
CASSYSLAERELFF